A selection of T cell receptor beta chains follows, all from one sample in a study of blood T cells in healthy people across ages. A single record per CDR3 protein comes from TCRdb applying MiXCR to the 5' RACE reads. The sample contains about 1,600,000 distinct CDR3 sequences, about 40% of which appear only once. Sequenced input: blood. The receptors originated from a woman aged 18-30 years in good health. CDR3s include the opening cysteine and the closing phenylalanine or tryptophan. The order of the fields is CDR3 DNA, CDR3 protein, clone size, J gene, V gene, D gene. A D gene is named only where the DNA matches it firmly. Size tells how often a clone was seen (once, few, many) or the class of an expanded clone, and some rows leave it out.

cdr3_nt: TGTGCCAGCAGCAAGACAGCCGTCACCTACGAGCAGTACTTC
cdr3_aa: CASSKTAVTYEQYF
clone_size: few
j_call: TRBJ2-7
v_call: TRBV6-1
d_call: -

cdr3_nt: TGTGCCTGCAGCCCTCCCGGGACAGGGGTTAGGGGCTACACCTTC
cdr3_aa: CACSPPGTGVRGYTF
clone_size: -
j_call: TRBJ1-2
v_call: TRBV7-9
d_call: TRBD1

cdr3_nt: TGCGCCAGCAGCCACCTGGCCGGGGTTGGACAGGGCAAGTCGTACGAGCAGTACTTC
cdr3_aa: CASSHLAGVGQGKSYEQYF
clone_size: -
j_call: TRBJ2-7
v_call: TRBV4-1
d_call: TRBD1

cdr3_nt: TGTGCCAGCAGTTGGGGCCCGGACCAGAGGTATGGCTACACCTTC
cdr3_aa: CASSWGPDQRYGYTF
clone_size: -
j_call: TRBJ1-2
v_call: TRBV12-3/TRBV12-4
d_call: -

cdr3_nt: TGTGCCAGCAGCCTGAGGGACGAGAGCTCCTACGAGCAGTACTTC
cdr3_aa: CASSLRDESSYEQYF
clone_size: few
j_call: TRBJ2-7
v_call: TRBV7-9
d_call: -

cdr3_nt: TGTGCCAGCAGTGACTCGGGTACCCACACCGGGGAGCTGTTTTTT
cdr3_aa: CASSDSGTHTGELFF
clone_size: few
j_call: TRBJ2-2
v_call: TRBV25-1
d_call: -

cdr3_nt: TGCAGTGCCGCCTCGGGGCCGGCCAGGGCTTTCGACGAGCAGTACTTC
cdr3_aa: CSAASGPARAFDEQYF
clone_size: -
j_call: TRBJ2-7
v_call: TRBV20-1
d_call: -

cdr3_nt: TGCAGTGCTCCGATGGGACTCCCAAGGACAGATACGCAGTATTTT
cdr3_aa: CSAPMGLPRTDTQYF
clone_size: few
j_call: TRBJ2-3
v_call: TRBV20-1
d_call: -

cdr3_nt: TGTGCCAGCAGTTACGCTGAGGCCTCACCCTCGCAGTACTTC
cdr3_aa: CASSYAEASPSQYF
clone_size: -
j_call: TRBJ2-5
v_call: TRBV6-2/TRBV6-3
d_call: -

cdr3_nt: TGTGCCAGCAGTGAAGTAACAGGGAGCGAGCAGTACTTC
cdr3_aa: CASSEVTGSEQYF
clone_size: few
j_call: TRBJ2-7
v_call: TRBV2
d_call: -

cdr3_nt: TGTGCCAGCGGTTCGACTAGCGGGAGCCCCCTCGAGCAGTACTTC
cdr3_aa: CASGSTSGSPLEQYF
clone_size: -
j_call: TRBJ2-7
v_call: TRBV7-9
d_call: TRBD2

cdr3_nt: TGTGCCAGCAGCGTAGACGTTGGAACTAATGAAAAACTGTTTTTT
cdr3_aa: CASSVDVGTNEKLFF
clone_size: -
j_call: TRBJ1-4
v_call: TRBV9
d_call: -

cdr3_nt: TGTGCCAGCAGTTACTCCTCCCCCCGGCAGGGTAGAAATCAGCCCCAGCATTTT
cdr3_aa: CASSYSSPRQGRNQPQHF
clone_size: few
j_call: TRBJ1-5
v_call: TRBV6-5
d_call: -

cdr3_nt: TGTGCCAGCAGTGGCTACGAGATAGGGTACGAGACCCAGTACTTC
cdr3_aa: CASSGYEIGYETQYF
clone_size: -
j_call: TRBJ2-5
v_call: TRBV6-1
d_call: -

cdr3_nt: TGTGCCACCGGACAGGGGGTCGGCAATCAGCCCCAGCATTTT
cdr3_aa: CATGQGVGNQPQHF
clone_size: -
j_call: TRBJ1-5
v_call: TRBV27
d_call: TRBD1

cdr3_nt: TGTGCCAACACCTGGGACGGGAACACTGAAGCTTTCTTT
cdr3_aa: CANTWDGNTEAFF
clone_size: -
j_call: TRBJ1-1
v_call: TRBV12-3/TRBV12-4
d_call: -

cdr3_nt: TGTGCCACCAGTAGTAGCCTAGCGCCCGCGGCAGATACGCAGTATTTT
cdr3_aa: CATSSSLAPAADTQYF
clone_size: -
j_call: TRBJ2-3
v_call: TRBV24-1
d_call: -

cdr3_nt: TGCGCCAGCATAGGCTTCAAGAATGAGCAGTTCTTC
cdr3_aa: CASIGFKNEQFF
clone_size: few
j_call: TRBJ2-1
v_call: TRBV4-1
d_call: -

cdr3_nt: TGTGCCAGCAGTTCTAGGGGCAGATCTACCTACGAGCAGTACTTC
cdr3_aa: CASSSRGRSTYEQYF
clone_size: few
j_call: TRBJ2-7
v_call: TRBV27
d_call: -

cdr3_nt: TGCAGCGTTGCACAGCCCCTGTGTGAAGCTTTCTTT
cdr3_aa: CSVAQPLCEAFF
clone_size: -
j_call: TRBJ1-1
v_call: TRBV29-1
d_call: -

cdr3_nt: TGTGCCAGCAGCCAAGTCGGTGGTGACGGCCCTGAAGCTTTCTTT
cdr3_aa: CASSQVGGDGPEAFF
clone_size: -
j_call: TRBJ1-1
v_call: TRBV4-2
d_call: -

cdr3_nt: TGTGCCAGCAGCCTAATGATAGGGGTAGACCAGCCCCAGCATTTT
cdr3_aa: CASSLMIGVDQPQHF
clone_size: -
j_call: TRBJ1-5
v_call: TRBV3-1
d_call: -

cdr3_nt: TGCGCCAGCAGCCAAGGAAATAGCGGGAGCTCCTACAATGAGCAGTACTTC
cdr3_aa: CASSQGNSGSSYNEQYF
clone_size: -
j_call: TRBJ2-7
v_call: TRBV4-1
d_call: TRBD2

cdr3_nt: TGTGCCAGTAACGTAGGTGACAGTTGGACCCAGTACTTC
cdr3_aa: CASNVGDSWTQYF
clone_size: -
j_call: TRBJ2-5
v_call: TRBV11-1
d_call: -

cdr3_nt: TGTGCCAGCAGTGCCCCGCGCGGGAGTTACGAGCAGTACTTC
cdr3_aa: CASSAPRGSYEQYF
clone_size: -
j_call: TRBJ2-7
v_call: TRBV6-5
d_call: TRBD2